This is a list of T cell receptor beta chains from one sample in a study of cytomegalovirus exposure and HLA in healthy donors. Some clones are missing from TCRdb's copy, which holds only in-frame ones; the method was immunoSEQ multiplex PCR. The sample records roughly 150,000 clones, around 72% being singletons. The sample consisted of PBMCs. These receptor sequences come from a female donor in good health and CMV-seronegative. CDR3s include the opening cysteine and the closing phenylalanine or tryptophan. Fields, in order: D gene, J gene, V gene, clone size, CDR3 DNA, CDR3 protein. The D gene is left open where the match is weak. The listing skips clone size in some rows; elsewhere it reads once, few, many or a size class.

>NA|TRBJ2-2|TRBV27|NA
TGTGCCAGCAGTTTATTGGGGGCGGACCACACCGGGGAGCTGTTTTTT
CASSLLGADHTGELFF
>NA|TRBJ2-3|TRBV30|once
TGTGCCTGGATACCGGGGGAAACAGATACGCAGTATTTT
CAWIPGETDTQYF
>TRBD1|TRBJ2-7|TRBV4-3|NA
TGCGCCAGCAGCCAAGATTTAAACAGGGGTGGGTTCTACGAGCAGTACTTC
CASSQDLNRGGFYEQYF
>NA|TRBJ1-6|TRBV7-2|NA
TGTGCCAGCAGCTTAGCCACCCCGGGGGCACCCCTCCACTTT
CASSLATPGAPLHF
>TRBD1|TRBJ1-3|TRBV11-2|NA
TGTGCCAGCAGTATCCAGGGGGCAGGAGGAAACACCATATATTTT
CASSIQGAGGNTIYF
>TRBD1|TRBJ2-4|TRBV19|NA
TGTGCCAGTAGACCAGGGGTCAGGGGGCATAAAAACATTCAGTACTTC
CASRPGVRGHKNIQYF
>TRBD1|TRBJ1-2|TRBV4-3|once
TGCGCCAGCAGCCCCGTTGCCGGGACAGGCTATGGCTACACCTTC
CASSPVAGTGYGYTF
>NA|TRBJ1-1|TRBV7-9|NA
TGTGCCAGCAGCTTACTTGCGGCGAACACTGAAGCTTTCTTT
CASSLLAANTEAFF
>TRBD2|TRBJ2-3|TRBV7-9|NA
TGTGCCAGCAGCGGCAACGGACTAGCGGGAGATACGCAGTATTTT
CASSGNGLAGDTQYF
>TRBD2|TRBJ2-5|TRBV15|NA
TGTGCCACCAGCAGAGATGGCTGGACTAGCGGCCAAGAGACCCAGTACTTC
CATSRDGWTSGQETQYF
>TRBD1|TRBJ1-1|TRBV10-3|NA
TGTGCCATCACCTACACTGACAGGGTGGGGAACACTGAAGCTTTCTTT
CAITYTDRVGNTEAFF
>TRBD2|TRBJ2-2|TRBV19|NA
TGTGCCAGCAGCGGGGACGCGACCGGGGAGCTGTTTTTT
CASSGDATGELFF
>NA|TRBJ2-4|TRBV5-8|NA
TGTGCCAGCGGCCGGGACTTTCAAGCCAAAAACATTCAGTACTTC
CASGRDFQAKNIQYF
>NA|TRBJ2-1|TRBV6-5|few
TGTGCCAGCAGTTATGACAGTTACAATGAGCAGTTCTTC
CASSYDSYNEQFF
>NA|TRBJ1-1|TRBV10-3|few
TGTGCCGCCTCCGGGGGGTCGAACACTGAAGCTTTCTTT
CAASGGSNTEAFF
>TRBD1|TRBJ1-6|TRBV4-3|NA
TGCGCCAGCAGCCAAGATCGGACAGGGGGATCACCCCTCCACTTT
CASSQDRTGGSPLHF
>TRBD2|TRBJ2-1|TRBV2|NA
TGTGCCAGCAGTGAAGATAGCGGGGTGGGCAATGAGCAGTTCTTC
CASSEDSGVGNEQFF
>NA|TRBJ1-1|TRBV14|NA
TGTGCCAGCAGCCCGCTGGGGGCGCGAAACACTGAAGCTTTCTTT
CASSPLGARNTEAFF
>NA|TRBJ2-5|TRBV5-1|NA
TGCGCCAGCAGCTTGGAAGCAGGGTTGGAGACCCAGTACTTC
CASSLEAGLETQYF
>TRBD1|TRBJ1-1|TRBV28|few
TGTGCCAGCATTCAATTCGGGACAGTGGCTGAAGCTTTCTTT
CASIQFGTVAEAFF
>NA|TRBJ1-2|TRBV6-5|NA
TGTGCCAGCAGGCCTCCCCGACTAGGGTGGAGCTACACCTTC
CASRPPRLGWSYTF
>TRBD2|TRBJ2-1|TRBV19|NA
TGTGCCAGTAGTCTAGGACTAGCGGCCTCGGGTGAGCAGTTCTTC
CASSLGLAASGEQFF
>TRBD1|TRBJ1-1|TRBV6-1|NA
TGTGCCAGCAGAGACCGGGACAGGGGCCGAACTTTCTTT
CASRDRDRGRTFF
>TRBD1|TRBJ2-7|TRBV11-3|NA
TGTGCCAGCAGCCCCCTCGACAGGGACCACGAGCAGTACTTC
CASSPLDRDHEQYF
>NA|TRBJ2-1|TRBV7-3|few
TGTGCCAGCAGCTCCGATACGACGGGAAATGAGCAGTTCTTC
CASSSDTTGNEQFF
>TRBD1|TRBJ1-1|TRBV28|NA
TGTGCCAGCAGTTCGGACAGGGGGTTAGGCGCTGAAGCTTTCTTT
CASSSDRGLGAEAFF
>TRBD2|TRBJ2-3|TRBV6-5|NA
TGTGCCAGCAGTACTAGCGGGGGGGCAGGGGATACGCAGTATTTT
CASSTSGGAGDTQYF
>NA|TRBJ2-1|TRBV9|NA
TGTGCCAGCAGCCAAGGGGGAGGGGGCTACAATGAGCAGTTCTTC
CASSQGGGGYNEQFF
>TRBD2|TRBJ2-3|TRBV11-2|NA
TGTGCCAGCAGCTTAGGGGGACTAGCGGTCGATACGCAGTATTTT
CASSLGGLAVDTQYF
>NA|TRBJ2-3|TRBV4-3|NA
TGCGCCAGTACCTCCGGGCGGGACTCGACAGATACGCAGTATTTT
CASTSGRDSTDTQYF
>NA|TRBJ1-2|TRBV5-6|few
TGTGCCAGCAGCTTATTCGGGTTGCGAGGCTACACCTTC
CASSLFGLRGYTF
>NA|TRBJ1-5|TRBV2|NA
TGTGCCAGCAGTGAGGTAGAGGTCAGGGGCAATCAGCCCCAGCATTTT
CASSEVEVRGNQPQHF
>NA|TRBJ2-2|TRBV18|NA
TGTGCCAGCTCACCAAATGCAGGGGACACCGGGGAGCTGTTTTTT
CASSPNAGDTGELFF
>NA|TRBJ2-7|TRBV27|few
TGTGCCAGCAGTTTAATCCGACAGGCTTCCTACGAGCAGTACTTC
CASSLIRQASYEQYF
>NA|TRBJ2-7|TRBV9|few
TGTGCCAGCAGCGCCCTAGGGGGGGACGAGCAGTACTTC
CASSALGGDEQYF
>TRBD2|TRBJ2-3|TRBV6-5|NA
TGTGCCAGCAGTCTTAGCGGGACGGCGCAGTATTTT
CASSLSGTAQYF
>TRBD2|TRBJ2-1|TRBV2|NA
TGTGCCAGCAGTGAGGAACTAGCGGGAGGGAATGAGCAGTTCTTC
CASSEELAGGNEQFF
>NA|TRBJ2-1|TRBV2|NA
TGTGCCACACAGGAGGGGAGATCGAACCTCCACTCCTACAATGAGCAGTTCTTC
CATQEGRSNLHSYNEQFF
>TRBD1|TRBJ2-1|TRBV19|NA
TGTGCCAGTAGGGACCGACAGGGGGCGGACAATGAGCAGTTCTTC
CASRDRQGADNEQFF
>NA|TRBJ1-4|TRBV9|NA
TGTGCCAGCAGCCCCTCGCCAGGCCGTTATGAAAAACTGTTTTTT
CASSPSPGRYEKLFF
>NA|TRBJ1-1|TRBV13|NA
TGTGCCAGCAGCTTAGCCCCACTGGGGGGGGCGAACACTGAAGCTTTCTTT
CASSLAPLGGANTEAFF